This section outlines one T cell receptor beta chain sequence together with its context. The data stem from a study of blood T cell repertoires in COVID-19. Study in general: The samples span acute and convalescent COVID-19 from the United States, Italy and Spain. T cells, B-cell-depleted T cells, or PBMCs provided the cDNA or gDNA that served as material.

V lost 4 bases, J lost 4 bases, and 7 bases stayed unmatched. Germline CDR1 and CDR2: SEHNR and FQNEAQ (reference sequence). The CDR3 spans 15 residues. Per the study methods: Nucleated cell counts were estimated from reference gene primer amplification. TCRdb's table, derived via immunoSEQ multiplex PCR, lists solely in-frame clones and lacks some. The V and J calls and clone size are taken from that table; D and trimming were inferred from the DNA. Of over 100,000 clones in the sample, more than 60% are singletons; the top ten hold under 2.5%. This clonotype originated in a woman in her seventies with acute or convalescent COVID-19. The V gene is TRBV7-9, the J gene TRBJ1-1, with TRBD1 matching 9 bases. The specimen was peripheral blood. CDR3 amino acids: CASSWGQGDSTEAFF. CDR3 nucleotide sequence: TGTGCCAGCAGCTGGGGACAGGGTGATAGCACTGAAGCTTTCTTT.